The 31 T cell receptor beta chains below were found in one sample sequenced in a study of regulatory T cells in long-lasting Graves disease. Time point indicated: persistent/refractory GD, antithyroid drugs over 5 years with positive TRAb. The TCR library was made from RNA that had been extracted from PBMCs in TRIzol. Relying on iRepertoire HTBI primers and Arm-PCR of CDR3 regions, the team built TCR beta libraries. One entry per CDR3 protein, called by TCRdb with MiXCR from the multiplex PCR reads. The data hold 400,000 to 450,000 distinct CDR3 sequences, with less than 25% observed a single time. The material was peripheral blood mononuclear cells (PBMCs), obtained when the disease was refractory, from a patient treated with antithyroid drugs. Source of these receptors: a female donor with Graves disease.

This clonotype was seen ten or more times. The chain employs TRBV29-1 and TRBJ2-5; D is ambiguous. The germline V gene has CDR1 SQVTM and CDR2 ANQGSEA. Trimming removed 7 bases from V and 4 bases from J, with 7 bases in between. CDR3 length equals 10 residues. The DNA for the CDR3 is TGCAGCGGGGGTGGAGAGACCCAGTACTTC. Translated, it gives CSGGGETQYF.

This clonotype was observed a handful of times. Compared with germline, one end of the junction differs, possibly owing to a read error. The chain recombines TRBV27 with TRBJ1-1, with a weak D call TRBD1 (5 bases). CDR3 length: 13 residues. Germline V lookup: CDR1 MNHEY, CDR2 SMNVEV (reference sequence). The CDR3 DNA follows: TGTACCAGCAGTCACCAGGGTATTGGTGAAGCTTTCTTT. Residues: CTSSHQGIGEAFF.

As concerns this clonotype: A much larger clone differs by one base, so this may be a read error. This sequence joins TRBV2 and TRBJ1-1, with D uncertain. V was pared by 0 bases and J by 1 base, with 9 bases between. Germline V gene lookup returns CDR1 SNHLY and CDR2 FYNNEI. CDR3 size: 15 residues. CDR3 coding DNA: TGTGCCAGCAGTGAAGCTTCGAGCAGGAACACTGAAGCTTTCTTT. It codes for CASSEASSRNTEAFF.

In DNA, the CDR3 is TGTGCCAGCAGCGTGGCCGGGACAGCCAACTACGAGCAGTACTTC. This gives the protein CASSVAGTANYEQYF. The chain links TRBV9 to TRBJ2-7, with 7 bases fitting TRBD1. Trimming removed 2 bases from V and 3 bases from J; junction bases left unmatched: 8. The CDR3 covers 15 residues. Germline V gene sequence: CDR1 SGDLS, CDR2 YYNGEE.

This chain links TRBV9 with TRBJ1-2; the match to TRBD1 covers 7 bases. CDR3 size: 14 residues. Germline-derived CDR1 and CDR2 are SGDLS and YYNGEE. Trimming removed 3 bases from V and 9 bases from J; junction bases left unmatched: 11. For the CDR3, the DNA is TGTGCCAGCAGCGCAGACCCGACAGGGTCGAGCTACACCTTC. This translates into CASSADPTGSSYTF.

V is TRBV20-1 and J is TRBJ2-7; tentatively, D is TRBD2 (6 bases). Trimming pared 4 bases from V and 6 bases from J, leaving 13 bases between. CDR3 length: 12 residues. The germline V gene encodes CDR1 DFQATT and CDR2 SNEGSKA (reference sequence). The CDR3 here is CSATRGTSEQYF. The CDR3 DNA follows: TGCAGTGCTACTCGCGGGACTTCCGAGCAGTACTTC.

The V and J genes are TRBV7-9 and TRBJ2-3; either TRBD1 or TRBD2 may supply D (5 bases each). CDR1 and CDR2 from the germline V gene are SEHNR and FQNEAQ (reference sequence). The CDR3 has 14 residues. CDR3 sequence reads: CALGTAGPTDTQYF. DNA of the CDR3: TGTGCACTAGGGACCGCCGGACCCACAGATACGCAGTATTTT.

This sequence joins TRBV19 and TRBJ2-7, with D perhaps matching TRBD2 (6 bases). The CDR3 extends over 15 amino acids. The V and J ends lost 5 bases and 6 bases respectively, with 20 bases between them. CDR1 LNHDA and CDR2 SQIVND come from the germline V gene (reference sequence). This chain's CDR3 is CASSAGLSIPPEQYF. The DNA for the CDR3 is TGTGCCAGTAGTGCCGGACTATCCATACCTCCCGAGCAGTACTTC.

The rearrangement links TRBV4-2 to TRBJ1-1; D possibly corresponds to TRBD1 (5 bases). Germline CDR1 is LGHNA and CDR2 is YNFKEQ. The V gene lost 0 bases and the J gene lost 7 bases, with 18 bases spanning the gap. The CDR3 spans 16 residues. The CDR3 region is CASSQETPGVVNEAFF. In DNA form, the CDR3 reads TGTGCCAGCAGCCAAGAAACCCCGGGGGTAGTTAATGAAGCTTTCTTT.

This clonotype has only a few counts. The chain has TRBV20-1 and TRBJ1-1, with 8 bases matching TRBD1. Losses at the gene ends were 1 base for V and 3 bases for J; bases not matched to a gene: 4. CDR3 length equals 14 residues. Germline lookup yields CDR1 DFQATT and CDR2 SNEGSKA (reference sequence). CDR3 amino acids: CSARVEDRDTEAFF. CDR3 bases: TGCAGTGCTAGAGTCGAGGACAGGGACACTGAAGCTTTCTTT.

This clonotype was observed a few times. This CDR3 is CASSLGTLIGYGYTF. The CDR3 coding sequence is TGTGCCAGCAGCTTAGGGACCCTAATAGGCTATGGCTACACCTTC. J is TRBJ1-2 and V is TRBV7-2; no clear D gene. The length of the CDR3 is 15 residues. Germline CDR1 reads SGHTA; CDR2 reads FQGNSA. V lost 1 base and J 4 bases, leaving 13 bases between the germline ends.

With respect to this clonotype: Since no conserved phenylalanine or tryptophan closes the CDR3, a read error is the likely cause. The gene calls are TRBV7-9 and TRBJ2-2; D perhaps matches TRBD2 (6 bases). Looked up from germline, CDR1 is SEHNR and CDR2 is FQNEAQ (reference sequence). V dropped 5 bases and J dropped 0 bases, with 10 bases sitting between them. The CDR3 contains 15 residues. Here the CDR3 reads CASSAGTSNTGELFS. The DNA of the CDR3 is TGTGCCAGCAGCGCCGGGACTTCGAACACCGGGGAGCTGTTTTCT.

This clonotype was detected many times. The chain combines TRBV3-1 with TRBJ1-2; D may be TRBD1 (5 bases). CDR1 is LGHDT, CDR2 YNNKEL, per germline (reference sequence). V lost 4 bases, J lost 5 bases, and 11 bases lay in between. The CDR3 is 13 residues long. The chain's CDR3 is CASSREGTYGYTF. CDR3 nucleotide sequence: TGTGCCAGCAGCCGAGAGGGGACTTATGGCTACACCTTC.

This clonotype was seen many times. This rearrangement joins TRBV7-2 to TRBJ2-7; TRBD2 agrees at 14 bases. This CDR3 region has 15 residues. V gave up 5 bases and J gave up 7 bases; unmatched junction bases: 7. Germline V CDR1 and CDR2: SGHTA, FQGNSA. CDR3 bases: TGTGCCAGCAGCCGGGGGACTAGCGGGAGAGGTGAGCAGTACTTC. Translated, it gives CASSRGTSGRGEQYF.

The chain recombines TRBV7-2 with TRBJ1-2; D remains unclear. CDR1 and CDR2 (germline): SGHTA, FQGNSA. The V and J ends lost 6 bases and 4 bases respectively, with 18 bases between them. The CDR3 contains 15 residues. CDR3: CASRALSTPGYGYTF. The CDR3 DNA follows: TGTGCCAGCAGAGCTTTGTCAACCCCTGGCTATGGCTACACCTTC. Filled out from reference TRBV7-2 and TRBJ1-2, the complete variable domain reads GAGVSQSPSNKVTEKGKDVELRCDPISGHTALYWYRQSLGQGLEFLIYFQGNSAPDKSGLPSDRFSAERTGGSVSTLTIQRTQQEDSAVYLCASRALSTPGYGYTFGSGTRLTVV.

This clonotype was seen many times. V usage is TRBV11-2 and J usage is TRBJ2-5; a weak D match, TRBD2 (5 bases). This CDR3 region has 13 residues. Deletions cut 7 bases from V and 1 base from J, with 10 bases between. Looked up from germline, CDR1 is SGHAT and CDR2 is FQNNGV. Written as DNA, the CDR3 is TGTGCCAGCATGGTCGGACTCCAAGAGACCCAGTACTTC. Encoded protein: CASMVGLQETQYF.

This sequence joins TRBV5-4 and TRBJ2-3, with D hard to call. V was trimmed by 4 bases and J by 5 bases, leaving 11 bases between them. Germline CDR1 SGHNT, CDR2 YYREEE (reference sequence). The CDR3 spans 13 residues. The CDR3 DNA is TGTGCCAGCAGCCCACTGGTTGTAGATACGCAGTATTTT. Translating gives CASSPLVVDTQYF.

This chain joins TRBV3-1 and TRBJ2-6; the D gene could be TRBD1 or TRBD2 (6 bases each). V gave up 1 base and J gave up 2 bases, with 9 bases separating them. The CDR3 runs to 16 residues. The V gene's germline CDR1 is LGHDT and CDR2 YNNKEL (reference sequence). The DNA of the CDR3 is TGTGCCAGCAGCCAAGCCGGGGGCGCTGGGGCCAACGTCCTGACTTTC. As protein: CASSQAGGAGANVLTF.

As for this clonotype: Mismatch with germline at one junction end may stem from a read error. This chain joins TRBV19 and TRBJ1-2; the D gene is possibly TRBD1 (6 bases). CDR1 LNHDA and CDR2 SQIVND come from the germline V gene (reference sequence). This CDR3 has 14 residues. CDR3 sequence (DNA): TGTGCCAGTAGTGTAGAACAAGGGGGCTATGGCTACACCTTC. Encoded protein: CASSVEQGGYGYTF.

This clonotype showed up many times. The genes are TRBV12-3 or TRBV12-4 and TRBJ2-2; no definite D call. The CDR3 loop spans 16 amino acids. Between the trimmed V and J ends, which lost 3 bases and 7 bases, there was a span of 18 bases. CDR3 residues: CASSFAVISPVGELFF. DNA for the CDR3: TGTGCCAGCAGTTTTGCGGTTATCTCTCCTGTCGGGGAGCTGTTTTTT.

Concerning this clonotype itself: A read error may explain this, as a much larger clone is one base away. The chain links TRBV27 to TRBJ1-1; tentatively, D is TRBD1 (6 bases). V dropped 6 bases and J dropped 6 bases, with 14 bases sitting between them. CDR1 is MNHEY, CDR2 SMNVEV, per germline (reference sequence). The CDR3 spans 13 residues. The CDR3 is CASRSTGSAEAFF. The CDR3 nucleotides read TGTGCCAGCAGATCGACAGGAAGCGCTGAAGCTTTCTTT.

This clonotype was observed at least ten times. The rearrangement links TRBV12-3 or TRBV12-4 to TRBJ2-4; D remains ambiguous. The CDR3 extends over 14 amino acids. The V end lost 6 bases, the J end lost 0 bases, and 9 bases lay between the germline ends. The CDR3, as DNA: TGTGCCAGCAGCCCGGAGCTAGCCAAAAACATTCAGTACTTC. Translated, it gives CASSPELAKNIQYF.

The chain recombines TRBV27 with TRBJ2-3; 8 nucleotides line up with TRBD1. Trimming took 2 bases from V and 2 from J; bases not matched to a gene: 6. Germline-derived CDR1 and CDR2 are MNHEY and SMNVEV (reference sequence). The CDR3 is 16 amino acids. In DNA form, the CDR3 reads TGTGCCAGCAGTTTAGGCAGGGGGCCGAACACAGATACGCAGTATTTT. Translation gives CASSLGRGPNTDTQYF.

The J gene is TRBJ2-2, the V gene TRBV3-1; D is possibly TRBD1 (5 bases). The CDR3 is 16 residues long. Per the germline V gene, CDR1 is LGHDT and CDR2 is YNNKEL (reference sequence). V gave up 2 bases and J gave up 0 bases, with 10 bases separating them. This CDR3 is CASSQTRATNTGELFF. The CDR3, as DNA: TGTGCCAGCAGCCAAACCAGGGCCACGAACACCGGGGAGCTGTTTTTT.

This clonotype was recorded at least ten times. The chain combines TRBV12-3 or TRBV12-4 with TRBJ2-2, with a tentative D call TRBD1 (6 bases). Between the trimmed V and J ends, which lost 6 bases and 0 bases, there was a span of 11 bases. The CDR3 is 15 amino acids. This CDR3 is CASRPGTPNTGELFF. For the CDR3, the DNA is TGTGCCAGCAGGCCCGGGACACCGAACACCGGGGAGCTGTTTTTT.

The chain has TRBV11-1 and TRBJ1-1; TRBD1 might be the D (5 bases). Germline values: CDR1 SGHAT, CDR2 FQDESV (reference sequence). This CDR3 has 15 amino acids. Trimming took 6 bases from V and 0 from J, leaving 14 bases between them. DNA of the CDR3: TGTGCCAGCAGGCGCTCCGGGGGGGTGAACACTGAAGCTTTCTTT. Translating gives CASRRSGGVNTEAFF.

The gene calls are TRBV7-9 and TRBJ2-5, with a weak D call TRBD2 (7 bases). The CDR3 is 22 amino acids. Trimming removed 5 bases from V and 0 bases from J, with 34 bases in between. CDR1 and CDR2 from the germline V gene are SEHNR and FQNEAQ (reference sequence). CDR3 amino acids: CASSHPRAGRGHSPMYQETQYF. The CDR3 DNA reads TGTGCCAGCAGCCACCCCCGGGCGGGGCGGGGGCACTCACCTATGTACCAAGAGACCCAGTACTTC.

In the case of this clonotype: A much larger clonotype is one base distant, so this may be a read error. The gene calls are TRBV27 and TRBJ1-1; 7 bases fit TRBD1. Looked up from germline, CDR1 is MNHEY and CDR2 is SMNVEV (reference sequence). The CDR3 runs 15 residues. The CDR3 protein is CASSLSGTVNTKAFF. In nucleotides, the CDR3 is TGTGCCAGCAGTTTATCAGGGACAGTGAACACTAAAGCTTTCTTT.

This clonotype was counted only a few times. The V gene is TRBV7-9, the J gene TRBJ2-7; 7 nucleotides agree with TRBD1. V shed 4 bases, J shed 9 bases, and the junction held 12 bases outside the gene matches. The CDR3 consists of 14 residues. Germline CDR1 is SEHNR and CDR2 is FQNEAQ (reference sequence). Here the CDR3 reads CASSYSDRVDGQYF. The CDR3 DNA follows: TGTGCCAGCAGCTACTCCGACAGGGTTGATGGGCAGTACTTC.

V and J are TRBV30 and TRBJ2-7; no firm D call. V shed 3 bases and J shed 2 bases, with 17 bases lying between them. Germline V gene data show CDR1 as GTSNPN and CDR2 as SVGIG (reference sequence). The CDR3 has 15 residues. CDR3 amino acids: CAWSIGPVMAYEQYF. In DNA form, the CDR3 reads TGTGCCTGGAGCATAGGCCCAGTGATGGCCTACGAGCAGTACTTC.

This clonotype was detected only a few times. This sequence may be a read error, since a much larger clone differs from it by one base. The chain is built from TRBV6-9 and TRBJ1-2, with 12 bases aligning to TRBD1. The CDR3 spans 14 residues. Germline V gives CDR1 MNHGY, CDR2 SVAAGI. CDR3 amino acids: CASSLGQGAPWSTF. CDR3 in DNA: TGTGCCAGCAGTTTGGGACAGGGGGCCCCATGGAGCACATTC.